This T cell receptor beta chain is drawn from a study of neurological immune-mediated disorders. TCRdb independently ran MiXCR on the 5' RACE reads; one entry per CDR3 protein. This table has tens of thousands of distinct CDR3 sequences, 4% to 6% appearing once. This clonotype was picked up many times. Germline loops: CDR1 DFQATT, CDR2 SNEGSKA (reference sequence). Trimming removed 2 bases from V and 9 bases from J, with 14 bases in between. CDR3 size: 13 residues. The unsorted libraries were prepared from 2 million PBMCs (stored at -80 C). This chain links TRBV20-1 with TRBJ2-1, with D maybe TRBD2 (5 bases). The sample was PBMCs. This TCR was sampled from a man younger than 35 with multiple sclerosis. The CDR3 DNA sequence: TGCAGTGCTAGACAAGGAGGCCCCAGTGAGCAGTTCTTC. Translating it yields CSARQGGPSEQFF.